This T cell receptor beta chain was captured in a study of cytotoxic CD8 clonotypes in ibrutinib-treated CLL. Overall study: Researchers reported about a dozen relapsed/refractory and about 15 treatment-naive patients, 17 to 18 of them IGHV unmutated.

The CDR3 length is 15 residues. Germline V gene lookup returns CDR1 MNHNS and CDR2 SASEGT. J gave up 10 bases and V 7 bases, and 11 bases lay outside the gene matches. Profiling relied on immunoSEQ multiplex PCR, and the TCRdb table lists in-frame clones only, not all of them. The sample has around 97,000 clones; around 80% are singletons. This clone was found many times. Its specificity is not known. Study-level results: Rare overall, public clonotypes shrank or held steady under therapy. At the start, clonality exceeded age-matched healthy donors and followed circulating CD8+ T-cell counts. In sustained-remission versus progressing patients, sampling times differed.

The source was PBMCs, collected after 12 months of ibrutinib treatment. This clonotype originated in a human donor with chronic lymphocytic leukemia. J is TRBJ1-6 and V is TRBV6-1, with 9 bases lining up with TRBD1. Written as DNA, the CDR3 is TGTGCCAGCATTTTGACAGGGGGAGCGGAATCACCCCTCCACTTT. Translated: CASILTGGAESPLHF.